One TCR beta chain is described in this entry. Its antigen is still unknown. PCR amplification relied on 60 Vbeta primers (plus 13 Jbeta primers). Libraries were prepared by immunoSEQ multiplex PCR; TCRdb keeps only in-frame clonotypes and omits some of them. The sample contains about 110,000 clones, roughly 82% of which appear only once. The data were obtained in a study of cytomegalovirus exposure and HLA in healthy donors. Study observations and caveats: Across donors, sequencing depth was assumed by presence/absence analyses to be roughly uniform. Later analysis showed most CMV-associated TCR beta chains appearing HLA-restricted.

The sample taken for sequencing was PBMCs. The source of this sequence is a woman between 50 and 59 years old in good health and CMV-seropositive.

CDR3: CASSQARTGVVGYTF. DNA of the CDR3: TGCGCCAGCAGCCAAGCCCGGACAGGGGTGGTCGGCTACACCTTC. This rearrangement joins TRBV4-3 to TRBJ1-2, with 9 nucleotides matching TRBD1. The trim removed 1 base at V and 8 bases at J, leaving 8 bases unmatched. Germline V gives CDR1 LGHNA, CDR2 YSLEER. The length of the CDR3 is 15 residues.